The clone carrying this T cell receptor beta chain has a single count. Its specificity is not known. The germline V gene encodes CDR1 MNHEY and CDR2 SVGAGI. V lost 2 bases to trimming and J lost 4 bases, with 11 bases between them. The CDR3 has 14 residues. Noted treatment: oral pan-JAK inhibitor, 5-10 mg twice daily. The sample belongs to a study of CD8+ T cells in alopecia areata. About the study: The authors scored treated patients' severity by affected scalp percentage.

Reverse transcribed after extraction, RNA yielded cDNA as the sequencing template. Profiled with immunoSEQ multiplex PCR; TCRdb holds only in-frame clones, not every one. The sample consists of some 170,000 clones, about 53% of them appearing once. Overall study results and limits: Links between baseline CD8+ expansion and response need larger treated cohorts. Patients displayed less clarity in TCR sharing than mice, a finding possibly related to HLA.

This chain links TRBV6-5 with TRBJ1-1; D not resolved. The clonotype was recovered from a human donor with alopecia areata. The starting material was CD8+ T cells sorted from blood, obtained at week 24, from a patient treated with tofacitinib. CDR3 coding DNA: TGTGCCAGCAGTTACCCCGGTTTAGGCACTGAAGCTTTCTTT. Protein product: CASSYPGLGTEAFF.